Listed below are T cell receptor beta chains from one sample, sequenced in a study of OX40 agonist ivuxolimab in advanced cancers. The repertoire was sequenced with immunoSEQ multiplex PCR; TCRdb's copy has only in-frame clones and lacks some. This repertoire shows about 30,000 clones, approximately 83% found once; its top ten account for 25% to 30%. The source material was CD4+ or CD8+ T cells sorted from blood, sampled in a trial of the OX40 agonist ivuxolimab. The receptors stem from an adult with an advanced solid tumor such as melanoma, head and neck, liver or kidney cancer. The CDR3 runs from the conserved cysteine through the conserved F or W. The D gene is left open where the match is weak. Only some rows state a clone size, as once, few, many or a class for expanded clones.

TRBD2,15,TRBJ2-7,TRBV7-9,large,CASSLAEGTKVEQYF,TGTGCCAGCAGCTTAGCAGAGGGGACTAAGGTCGAGCAGTACTTC
TRBD1,14,TRBJ1-6,TRBV5-6,NA,CASSQGGWGQPLHF,TGTGCCAGCAGCCAGGGGGGTTGGGGACAACCCCTCCACTTT
NA,16,TRBJ2-3,TRBV19,NA,CAASSFPRVSTDTQYF,TGTGCCGCCAGTAGCTTTCCTAGGGTAAGCACAGATACGCAGTATTTT
NA,16,TRBJ1-5,TRBV7-9,medium-sized,CASSRGPAGSNQPQHF,TGTGCCAGCAGCCGCGGCCCGGCGGGTAGCAATCAGCCCCAGCATTTT
TRBD1,14,TRBJ2-7,TRBV5-6,NA,CASSLGTGGFEQYF,TGTGCCAGCAGCTTAGGGACAGGGGGCTTCGAGCAGTACTTC
NA,12,TRBJ1-1,TRBV29-1,NA,CSVEAGKTEAFF,TGCAGCGTTGAAGCCGGTAAGACTGAAGCTTTCTTT
NA,12,TRBJ1-3,TRBV30,NA,CAWSVIGDTIYF,TGTGCCTGGAGTGTTATTGGAGACACCATATATTTT
NA,19,TRBJ1-1,TRBV7-9,NA,CASSLVKGYATGRDTEAFF,TGTGCCAGCAGCTTAGTTAAGGGGTATGCCACAGGGAGGGACACTGAAGCTTTCTTT
TRBD1,15,TRBJ2-2,TRBV7-6,NA,CASSPRTGFDGELFF,TGTGCCAGCAGCCCAAGGACAGGGTTCGACGGGGAGCTGTTTTTT
TRBD1,15,TRBJ1-6,TRBV4-1,few,CASSQAWDRRSPLHF,TGCGCCAGCAGCCAAGCTTGGGACAGGCGTTCACCCCTCCACTTT
TRBD1,15,TRBJ2-1,TRBV19,NA,CASNPGQLSYNEQFF,TGTGCCAGTAATCCGGGACAGTTATCCTACAATGAGCAGTTCTTC
NA,14,TRBJ2-3,TRBV4-1,NA,CASSQESRADTQYF,TGCGCCAGCAGCCAAGAGAGCCGTGCAGATACGCAGTATTTT
TRBD2,16,TRBJ2-5,TRBV7-2,NA,CASSLGTSGGEETQYF,TGTGCCAGCAGCTTAGGGACTAGCGGGGGGGAAGAGACCCAGTACTTC
TRBD1,16,TRBJ1-3,TRBV6-5,NA,CASSWGQGAAGNTIYF,TGTGCCAGCAGTTGGGGACAGGGGGCCGCTGGAAACACCATATATTTT
TRBD2,13,TRBJ2-7,TRBV19,NA,CASSSGGAYEQYF,TGTGCCAGTTCGAGCGGGGGGGCTTATGAGCAGTACTTC
NA,15,TRBJ1-2,TRBV6-5,NA,CASSYGRTDNYGYTF,TGTGCCAGCAGTTACGGGAGGACGGACAACTATGGCTACACCTTC
TRBD1,13,TRBJ1-1,TRBV5-1,few,CASRTGTNTEAFF,TGCGCCAGCAGGACAGGGACGAACACTGAAGCTTTCTTT
NA,16,TRBJ2-3,TRBV7-8,NA,CASSLKRAAARDTQYF,TGTGCCAGCAGCCTCAAGCGGGCCGCGGCGAGAGATACGCAGTATTTT
TRBD2,19,TRBJ2-5,TRBV7-9,NA,CASRSGLAGALSIQETQYF,TGTGCCAGCAGATCAGGACTAGCGGGGGCCCTTTCCATCCAAGAGACCCAGTACTTC
TRBD2,16,TRBJ2-5,TRBV25-1,NA,CASSESERGFQETQYF,TGTGCCAGCAGTGAATCGGAGCGGGGCTTCCAAGAGACCCAGTACTTC
TRBD1,13,TRBJ2-7,TRBV6-1,once,CATGEGLSYEQYF,TGTGCGACAGGGGAAGGTTTAAGTTACGAGCAGTACTTC
NA,13,TRBJ2-3,TRBV11-2,NA,CASSPDYLDTQYF,TGTGCCAGCAGCCCGGACTATTTGGATACGCAGTATTTT
NA,15,TRBJ2-7,TRBV18,few,CASSDRDSHYYEQYF,TGTGCCAGCTCAGACCGTGATAGCCATTACTACGAGCAGTACTTC
TRBD1,21,TRBJ2-2,TRBV5-1,NA,CASSFLVQGQGSPEDTGELFF,TGCGCCAGCAGCTTTCTCGTTCAGGGACAGGGGTCTCCTGAGGACACCGGGGAGCTGTTTTTT
TRBD1,15,TRBJ2-7,TRBV6-1,NA,CASSIRTGSSYEQYF,TGTGCCAGCAGTATCCGGACAGGGAGCTCCTACGAGCAGTACTTC
NA,12,TRBJ1-5,TRBV2,NA,CASRRGDQPQHF,TGTGCCAGCAGGAGGGGGGATCAGCCCCAGCATTTT
NA,11,TRBJ1-4,TRBV28,once,CASSLRLKLFF,TGTGCCAGCAGTTTACGGTTAAAACTGTTTTTT
NA,11,TRBJ2-2,TRBV19,NA,CASTVLGELFF,TGTGCCAGTACAGTCCTCGGGGAGCTGTTTTTT
TRBD1,15,TRBJ2-1,TRBV7-2,NA,CASSLRQGTYNEQFF,TGTGCCAGCAGCCTCAGACAGGGGACCTACAATGAGCAGTTCTTC
TRBD1,13,TRBJ1-1,TRBV6-1,NA,CASSGTGEGEAFF,TGTGCCAGCAGTGGTACAGGGGAGGGTGAAGCTTTCTTT
NA,13,TRBJ1-1,TRBV5-8,once,CASSLGPNTEAFF,TGTGCCAGCAGCTTGGGGCCGAACACTGAAGCTTTCTTT
NA,19,TRBJ2-7,TRBV11-2,once,CASSLGWAGSMESSYEQYF,TGTGCCAGCAGCTTAGGATGGGCAGGGTCTATGGAATCCTCCTACGAGCAGTACTTC
NA,14,TRBJ2-7,TRBV25-1,once,CASSESTALREQYF,TGTGCCAGCAGTGAATCCACCGCCCTCAGGGAGCAGTACTTC
NA,14,TRBJ2-2,TRBV5-4,NA,CASSVESNTGELFF,TGTGCCAGCAGCGTGGAGTCGAACACCGGGGAGCTGTTTTTT
TRBD2,19,TRBJ2-2,TRBV28,once,CASSLFYTSGGGNTGELFF,TGTGCCAGCAGTTTATTTTATACTAGCGGGGGTGGCAACACCGGGGAGCTGTTTTTT
NA,13,TRBJ1-1,TRBV29-1,medium-sized,CRVHRGVGPEAFF,TGCAGAGTGCACCGGGGGGTCGGGCCTGAAGCTTTCTTT
NA,14,TRBJ1-5,TRBV4-1,NA,CASSQAGVNQPQHF,TGCGCCAGCAGCCAAGCAGGGGTCAATCAGCCCCAGCATTTT
TRBD2,15,TRBJ2-5,TRBV5-1,NA,CASTYTGGEVETQYF,TGCGCCAGCACTTACACGGGGGGAGAGGTGGAGACCCAGTACTTC
NA,12,TRBJ2-7,TRBV27,NA,CASSSLDYEQYF,TGTGCCAGCAGTTCGCTCGATTACGAGCAGTACTTC
NA,16,TRBJ1-2,TRBV11-2,NA,CASSSYEAGLDYGYTF,TGTGCCAGCAGCTCCTATGAGGCAGGGCTGGACTATGGCTACACCTTC
TRBD2,19,TRBJ2-3,TRBV9,NA,CASSVAFGPGGALTDTQYF,TGTGCCAGCAGCGTAGCTTTCGGCCCGGGGGGGGCCCTCACAGATACGCAGTATTTT
NA,16,TRBJ1-6,TRBV4-1,NA,CASSQEGGPGNSPLHF,TGCGCCAGCAGCCAAGAGGGGGGCCCAGGCAATTCACCCCTCCACTTT
NA,14,TRBJ1-2,TRBV29-1,NA,CSVPFRGEWYGYTF,TGCAGCGTACCCTTTAGGGGGGAATGGTATGGCTACACCTTC
NA,12,TRBJ1-1,TRBV19,NA,CASGEDSVFAFF,TGTGCCAGTGGGGAAGACAGTGTTTTTGCTTTCTTT
NA,14,TRBJ2-5,TRBV14,NA,CASSHEGYQETQYF,TGTGCCAGCAGCCATGAGGGGTACCAAGAGACCCAGTACTTC
NA,18,TRBJ2-3,TRBV7-2,NA,CASSPRTPAILGTDTQYF,TGTGCCAGCAGCCCTAGGACACCTGCGATCCTTGGCACAGATACGCAGTATTTT
NA,11,TRBJ2-2,TRBV6-1,NA,CASSLTGELFF,TGTGCCAGCAGTCTTACTGGGGAGCTGTTTTTT
TRBD1,16,TRBJ1-1,TRBV23-1,NA,CASGGATGEGSTEAFF,TGCGCCTCCGGGGGGGCGACAGGGGAGGGATCAACTGAAGCTTTCTTT
TRBD1,14,TRBJ2-5,TRBV25-1,NA,CASSEGTGRETQYF,TGTGCCAGCAGTGAAGGGACAGGGCGGGAGACCCAGTACTTC